This T cell receptor (beta chain) was captured by sequencing in a study of shared clonotypes between healthy human individuals. The V gene's germline CDR1 is SEHNR and CDR2 FQNEAQ (reference sequence). V was pared by 5 bases and J by 6 bases, with 28 bases between. This CDR3 contains 18 residues. Clones were sequenced by immunoSEQ multiplex PCR, and TCRdb holds only the in-frame ones, with some missing. The data hold about 1.4 million clones, with roughly 97% observed a single time. This TCR came from a man aged 25-40 years in good health. The sequenced sample consisted of naive CD4+ T cells sorted from blood. The subset is: CD45RA+ positively selected. The chain employs TRBV7-9 and TRBJ1-1, with D perhaps matching TRBD1 (5 bases). CDR3 sequence (DNA): TGTGCCAGCAGCCCATCGTCCGGCAGGGTCTCCTCACTCTCTGAAGCTTTCTTT. This gives the protein CASSPSSGRVSSLSEAFF.